A selection of T cell receptor beta chains follows, all from one sample in a study of T cell responses to AZD1222 COVID-19 vaccine. Using immunoSEQ multiplex PCR, the repertoire was profiled, and TCRdb retains in-frame clones only, with some absent. Among about 85,000 clones listed, roughly 90% were seen once. The sample consisted of peripheral blood, taken on day 0 of AZD1222 vaccination. These receptors originate from an adult in good health. Both conserved end residues are part of each CDR3. D genes are given only for firm matches. Clone size is given for some rows only: seen once, a few or many times, or a class if the clone is expanded.

V	size	J	D	CDR3	DNA
TRBV14	.	TRBJ2-3	.	CASSPPGADPTDTQYF	TGTGCCAGCAGCCCGCCAGGGGCGGATCCCACAGATACGCAGTATTTT
TRBV10-1	.	TRBJ2-3	.	CASSEEGMVSGTQYF	TGCGCCAGCAGTGAGGAGGGCATGGTATCCGGGACGCAGTATTTT
TRBV7-6	.	TRBJ2-1	TRBD2	CASSSRGLAGQNNEQFF	TGTGCCAGCAGCTCCCGGGGACTAGCGGGGCAGAACAATGAGCAGTTCTTC
TRBV24-1	.	TRBJ2-1	.	CATSDPGRAPYNEQFF	TGTGCCACCAGTGATCCCGGACGCGCCCCCTACAATGAGCAGTTCTTC
TRBV11-2	.	TRBJ2-1	.	CASSLDRGAINEQFF	TGTGCCAGCAGCTTAGACAGGGGCGCCATCAATGAGCAGTTCTTC
TRBV27	few	TRBJ1-1	.	CASSPPWGGGEAFF	TGTGCCAGCAGCCCCCCTTGGGGGGGCGGTGAAGCTTTCTTT
TRBV27	.	TRBJ1-4	.	CASSLSVARRQNNEKLFF	TGTGCCAGCAGTTTATCCGTAGCTAGACGACAGAACAATGAAAAACTGTTTTTT
TRBV18	.	TRBJ2-3	TRBD2	CASSPPTRLAGVKDTQYF	TGTGCCAGCTCACCACCGACCCGCCTAGCGGGAGTTAAAGATACGCAGTATTTT
TRBV12-2	.	TRBJ1-6	.	CASRLASGGARSPLHF	TGTGCAAGTCGCTTAGCGTCTGGGGGAGCAAGATCACCCCTCCACTTT
TRBV28	.	TRBJ1-1	.	CASKETLTLNTEAFF	TGTGCCAGCAAGGAGACCCTAACATTGAACACTGAAGCTTTCTTT
TRBV9	.	TRBJ1-1	.	CASSILEGTEAFF	TGTGCCAGCAGCATTTTAGAGGGGACAGAAGCTTTCTTT
TRBV29-1	.	TRBJ1-2	.	CSVEVSTLSGYTF	TGCAGCGTTGAAGTCTCAACTCTCTCTGGCTACACCTTC
TRBV27	.	TRBJ1-2	TRBD1	CASRGRDRGYGYTF	TGTGCCAGTCGTGGCCGGGACAGAGGCTATGGCTACACCTTC
TRBV5-1	few	TRBJ2-1	.	CASSFGGQDYNEQFF	TGCGCCAGCAGCTTCGGGGGTCAAGATTACAATGAGCAGTTCTTC
TRBV2	.	TRBJ2-3	.	CASSPPFTDTQYF	TGTGCCAGCAGTCCTCCCTTTACAGATACGCAGTATTTT
TRBV27	few	TRBJ1-4	.	CASRGGINRVGKLFF	TGTGCCAGCAGAGGGGGGATAAACAGGGTGGGAAAACTGTTTTTT
TRBV3-1/TRBV3-2	.	TRBJ2-3	.	CASSQGGSQTITDTQYF	TGTGCCAGCAGCCAAGGTGGCTCCCAGACGATCACAGATACGCAGTATTTT